A single sample is the source of the 17 T cell receptor beta chains below, sequenced in a study of T cell responses to AZD1222 COVID-19 vaccine. Profiled with immunoSEQ multiplex PCR; TCRdb holds only in-frame clones, not every one. Of 120,000 to 150,000 clones in the sample, about 92% are singletons; the top ten hold 4.5% to 5.5%. The sample in question was peripheral blood, obtained on day 0 of AZD1222 vaccination. The receptor source for this set is an adult in good health.

This chain uses TRBV7-9 with TRBJ1-2; D remains ambiguous. The V gene's germline CDR1 is SEHNR and CDR2 FQNEAQ (reference sequence). V was trimmed by 5 bases and J by 2 bases, leaving 6 bases between them. The CDR3 runs to 12 residues. In DNA, the CDR3 is TGTGCCAGCAGCGGAGAAAACTATGGCTACACCTTC. This encodes CASSGENYGYTF.

V is TRBV19 and J is TRBJ1-2, with D unclear. This CDR3 has 12 amino acids. The germline V and J ends were trimmed by 3 bases and 7 bases, with 9 bases remaining between them. CDR1 is LNHDA, CDR2 SQIVND, per germline (reference sequence). The CDR3 here is CASSMPDSGYTF. The CDR3 DNA sequence: TGTGCCAGTAGTATGCCAGATTCTGGCTACACCTTC.

The J gene is TRBJ1-6, the V gene TRBV9, with a possible D match to TRBD1 (6 bases). The CDR3 contains 17 residues. Trimming pared 0 bases from V and 7 bases from J, leaving 17 bases between. CDR1 is SGDLS and CDR2 is YYNGEE in the germline V gene. This CDR3 reads CASSVEESGAQNSPLHF. The CDR3 DNA reads as TGTGCCAGCAGCGTAGAAGAGTCAGGGGCGCAAAATTCACCCCTCCACTTT.

This sequence joins TRBV18 and TRBJ1-4, with 12 bases aligning to TRBD1. The CDR3 length is 14 residues. The V gene's germline CDR1 is KGHSH and CDR2 LQKENI. The trim removed 5 bases at V and 8 bases at J, leaving 3 bases unmatched. This CDR3 is CASSSGQGAEKLFF. In DNA form, the CDR3 reads TGTGCCAGCTCATCGGGACAGGGGGCCGAAAAACTGTTTTTT.

The chain combines TRBV6-5 with TRBJ1-2; TRBD1 matches 7 bases. The CDR3 is made up of 14 amino acids. Germline V CDR1 and CDR2: MNHEY, SVGAGI. Trimming cost V 5 bases and J 4 bases; bases outside gene matches: 7. The CDR3 coding sequence is TGTGCCAGCAGTACCAACAGGGGAGGCTATGGCTACACCTTC. As protein: CASSTNRGGYGYTF.

The V call is TRBV19, the J call TRBJ2-7; D may be TRBD1 (6 bases). V lost 4 bases and J 1 base, leaving 8 bases between the germline ends. This CDR3 has 13 residues. Germline V lookup: CDR1 LNHDA, CDR2 SQIVND (reference sequence). The CDR3 region is CASSTTGSYEQYF. CDR3 in DNA: TGTGCCAGTAGTACCACAGGGTCCTACGAGCAGTACTTC.

This chain uses TRBV19 with TRBJ2-4, with 10 bases lining up with TRBD1. Germline values: CDR1 LNHDA, CDR2 SQIVND (reference sequence). The CDR3 has 14 residues. Unmatched junction bases numbered 7, after V lost 6 bases and J lost 8 bases. As DNA, the CDR3 is TGTGCCAGTAGCCCGGGACAGGGGATTCACATTCAGTACTTC. Translation: CASSPGQGIHIQYF.

The rearrangement uses TRBV10-3 and TRBJ2-7; possibly TRBD2 for D (5 bases). The CDR3 is 15 amino acids. Germline-derived CDR1 and CDR2 are ENHRY and SYGVKD. Trimming left V 3 bases short and J 3 bases short, with 15 bases between. CDR3 DNA sequence: TGTGCCATCAGTGAAGGAAGCGGAGACCTCTACGAGCAGTACTTC. Translation gives CAISEGSGDLYEQYF.

This chain uses TRBV6-6 with TRBJ1-5; no definite D call. The CDR3 length is 13 residues. V was pared by 6 bases and J by 4 bases, with 10 bases between. Germline V lookup: CDR1 MNHNY, CDR2 SVGAGI (reference sequence). The DNA of the CDR3 is TGTGCCAGCAGGATGCGGGAAAATCAGCCCCAGCATTTT. Protein: CASRMRENQPQHF.

This chain uses TRBV15 with TRBJ2-5; perhaps TRBD1 as D (6 bases). The CDR3 runs to 14 residues. The germline V gene encodes CDR1 LNHNV and CDR2 YYDKDF (reference sequence). Between the trimmed V and J ends, which lost 0 bases and 4 bases, there was a span of 9 bases. The CDR3 loop is CATSRDRGRETQYF. In nucleotides, the CDR3 is TGTGCCACCAGCAGAGATAGGGGGAGAGAGACCCAGTACTTC.

This clone has a single count. The rearrangement links TRBV5-1 to TRBJ1-2; no reliable D call. Germline values: CDR1 SGHRS, CDR2 YFSETQ. V was shortened by 4 bases and J by 8 bases, with 12 bases between the two germline ends. This CDR3 spans 12 amino acids. CDR3 DNA sequence: TGCGCCAGCAGCCCAGACATCGACGGCTACACCTTC. It encodes CASSPDIDGYTF.

The chain joins TRBV10-3 to TRBJ2-3; unclear D gene. The V gene's germline CDR1 is ENHRY and CDR2 SYGVKD. V dropped 10 bases and J dropped 0 bases, with 5 bases sitting between them. The CDR3 runs to 11 residues. The CDR3 nucleotides are TGTGCCACAACTAGCACAGATACGCAGTATTTT. Its protein is CATTSTDTQYF.

The chain recombines TRBV27 with TRBJ1-1; D uncertain. Germline V gene lookup returns CDR1 MNHEY and CDR2 SMNVEV (reference sequence). CDR3 length equals 14 residues. The V end lost 2 bases, the J end lost 0 bases, and 7 bases lay between the germline ends. The CDR3: CASSLAVVNTEAFF. The CDR3 region has the DNA TGTGCCAGCAGTTTAGCGGTGGTGAACACTGAAGCTTTCTTT.

V usage is TRBV6-1 and J usage is TRBJ1-1; D might be TRBD1 (5 bases). V was pared by 7 bases and J by 4 bases, with 22 bases between. Germline-derived CDR1 and CDR2 are MNHNS and SASEGT. The CDR3 contains 16 residues. CDR3 nucleotides: TGTGCCAGCAACGAAGCTCAAGGGGTTATAAGCACTGAAGCTTTCTTT. Its translation is CASNEAQGVISTEAFF.

The chain links TRBV7-9 to TRBJ2-5; perhaps TRBD2 as D (5 bases). This CDR3 spans 12 amino acids. The V and J ends lost 3 bases and 10 bases respectively, with 12 bases between them. The germline V gene has CDR1 SEHNR and CDR2 FQNEAQ (reference sequence). CDR3 region: CASSFERQSQYF. CDR3 in DNA: TGTGCCAGCAGCTTTGAGCGGCAGAGCCAGTACTTC. The complete variable domain, with remaining parts taken from reference TRBV7-9 and TRBJ2-5, reads DTGVSQNPRHKITKRGQNVTFRCDPISEHNRLYWYRQTLGQGPEFLTYFQNEAQLEKSRLLSDRFSAERPKGSFSTLEIQRTEQGDSAMYLCASSFERQSQYFGPGTRLLVL.

V gene TRBV6-1 combines with J gene TRBJ1-2; 7 positions agree with TRBD1. Per germline, CDR1 MNHNS and CDR2 SASEGT. The CDR3 extends over 14 amino acids. The V and J ends lost 5 bases and 0 bases, in that order; junction bases with no gene match: 3. This chain's CDR3 is CASSYGTANYGYTF. In DNA, the CDR3 is TGTGCCAGCAGTTATGGGACAGCTAACTATGGCTACACCTTC.

The chain combines TRBV2 with TRBJ1-1; a weak D match, TRBD1 (5 bases). Germline V gene sequence: CDR1 SNHLY, CDR2 FYNNEI. This CDR3 contains 10 residues. Trimming took 4 bases from V and 11 from J, leaving 8 bases between them. CDR3 amino acids: CASSVGGAFF. Here the CDR3 DNA reads TGTGCCAGCAGTGTGGGGGGGGCTTTCTTT.